The clone carrying this TCR beta chain was picked up a small number of times. Its antigen remains unknown. The sample is drawn from a study of beta chain features in type 1 diabetes. Study in general: The study examined around 98,000,000 sorted cells across all samples.

Findings and caveats of the study: Researchers report that Type 1 diabetes patients had moderately but significantly shorter TCRB CDR3s across all four CD4+ subsets.

The whole isolated RNA underwent reverse transcription, so sequencing captured expressed TCRB transcripts. Data came from immunoSEQ multiplex PCR; TCRdb stores just in-frame clones and leaves some out. Among 200,000 to 300,000 clones, roughly a tenth were seen once, and the ten largest hold around 0.017%. Based on CD45RO/CCR7/CD25/CD127/CD95/CD27, CD4+ regulatory, stem cell-like memory, naive and central memory cells were sorted. V was cut by 0 bases and J by 7 bases, with 11 bases left in between. The CDR3 has 13 residues. Germline V gene data show CDR1 as SGHRS and CDR2 as YFSETQ. The clonotype comes from a man aged 25-40 years with type 1 diabetes. Sequenced sample: naive CD4+ T cells from blood. This chain joins TRBV5-1 and TRBJ2-7; D may be TRBD1 (5 bases). CDR3 DNA: TGCGCCAGCAGCTTGGAGGGGATTCGGGAGCAGTACTTC. Protein: CASSLEGIREQYF.